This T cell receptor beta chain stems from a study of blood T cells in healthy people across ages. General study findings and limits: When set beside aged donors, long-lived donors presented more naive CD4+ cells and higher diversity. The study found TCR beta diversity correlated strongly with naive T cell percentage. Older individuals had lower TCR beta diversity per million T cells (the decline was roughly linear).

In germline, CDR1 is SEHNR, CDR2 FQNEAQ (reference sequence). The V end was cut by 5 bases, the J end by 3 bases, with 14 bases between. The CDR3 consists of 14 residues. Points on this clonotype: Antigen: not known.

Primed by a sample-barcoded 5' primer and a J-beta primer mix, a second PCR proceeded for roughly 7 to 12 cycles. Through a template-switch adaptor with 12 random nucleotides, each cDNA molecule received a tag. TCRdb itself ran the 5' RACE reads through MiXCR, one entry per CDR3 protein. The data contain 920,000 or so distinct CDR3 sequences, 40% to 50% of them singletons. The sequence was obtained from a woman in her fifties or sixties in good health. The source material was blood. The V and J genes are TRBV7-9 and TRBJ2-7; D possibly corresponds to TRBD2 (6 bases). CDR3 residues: CASSPGLHFYEQYF. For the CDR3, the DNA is TGTGCCAGCAGCCCCGGACTACACTTCTACGAGCAGTACTTC.